These 4 T cell receptor beta chains were sequenced from one sample in a study of shared clonotypes between healthy human individuals. Produced via immunoSEQ multiplex PCR; TCRdb's table is partial and in-frame only. Here the sample spans 650,000 to 800,000 clones, 72% being singletons. Sequenced material: memory CD4+ T cells sorted from blood. As for subset: CD45RA-negative fraction. The receptors originated from a woman in her thirties in good health.

V and J are TRBV27 and TRBJ2-6, with unresolved D. V shed 6 bases and J shed 0 bases, with 9 bases lying between them. The germline V gene encodes CDR1 MNHEY and CDR2 SMNVEV (reference sequence). The length of the CDR3 is 15 residues. Written as DNA, the CDR3 is TGTGCCAGCAGATCCCCGAGCTCTGGGGCCAACGTCCTGACTTTC. Its protein is CASRSPSSGANVLTF.

The CDR3 coding sequence is TGTGCCAGCTCACGAGGGAATGGCGACGCCCTAGGGACAGATACGCAGTATTTT. Amino acid sequence: CASSRGNGDALGTDTQYF. The chain carries TRBV18 and TRBJ2-3; D perhaps matches TRBD2 (5 bases). V was cut by 4 bases and J by 3 bases, with 23 bases left in between. This CDR3 is 18 amino acids long. Germline-derived CDR1 and CDR2 are KGHSH and LQKENI.

This clone occurred a few times. A much larger clone sits a single nucleotide away, making a read error possible. The same CDR3 arises from other DNA sequences in this sample as well. This rearrangement joins TRBV19 to TRBJ1-2; D remains unclear. Germline loops: CDR1 LNHDA, CDR2 SQIVND (reference sequence). V gave up 3 bases and J gave up 3 bases, with 5 bases separating them. This CDR3 contains 12 residues. Here the CDR3 DNA reads TGTGCCAGTAGTATTTTTGACTATGGCTACACCTTC. It specifies CASSIFDYGYTF.

The chain has TRBV5-5 and TRBJ1-1, with a possible D match to TRBD1 (5 bases). From germline, CDR1 is SGHKS and CDR2 YYEKEE (reference sequence). The CDR3 runs to 16 residues. V lost 0 bases and J lost 0, with 12 bases in between. The CDR3 region has the DNA TGTGCCAGCAGCTTGGCGGGACCGTTACTGAACACTGAAGCTTTCTTT. It yields the protein CASSLAGPLLNTEAFF.